This T cell receptor beta chain was found in a study of blood T cell repertoires in COVID-19. The germline V gene encodes CDR1 SGHVS and CDR2 FQNEAQ. The CDR3 length is 14 residues. Trimming at V came to 2 bases and at J to 4 bases, leaving 3 bases not matched to a gene. Clones were sequenced by immunoSEQ multiplex PCR, and TCRdb holds only the in-frame ones, with some missing. The data show about 83,000 clones, around 88% seen once. The source material was peripheral blood. The clonotype was recovered from a man aged 55-75 years with acute or convalescent COVID-19. The V and J genes are TRBV7-8 and TRBJ1-1, with 8 bases aligning to TRBD1. DNA of the CDR3: TGTGCCAGCAGCTTACTAGACAGGGGCACTGAAGCTTTCTTT. Protein sequence: CASSLLDRGTEAFF.